This T cell receptor (beta chain) was recorded in a study of T cell repertoires in cytomegalovirus infection. Background on the study: From public TCR beta signatures came an indication of both CMV infection and matching HLA type. Study-wide results and caveats: CMV carriers with the relevant HLA were identified by cumulative public TCR beta family frequency. Across the ex vivo response, the dominant clonotypes were HLA-C-restricted CMV-specific TCR beta clonotypes.

This clonotype was picked up a small number of times. Antigen specificity is unknown. TCRdb re-derived calls from the reads in MiXCR, one entry per CDR3 protein. The sample has some 700,000 distinct CDR3 sequences; around 35% are singletons. Germline V gene lookup returns CDR1 SGHAT and CDR2 FQNNGV. Trimming took off 2 bases at V and 2 bases at J, with 9 bases between the two ends. The CDR3 is made up of 14 amino acids. This clonotype was sampled from a human donor in good health (CMV status not recorded). Some clones in this sample may be carry-over from other donors' samples. The J gene is TRBJ1-2, the V gene TRBV11-2; D is undetermined. Specimen: cultured PBMCs, collected from culture after CMV antigen stimulation. CDR3 DNA sequence: TGTGCCAGCAGCTTATCATGGCAGAACTATGGCTACACCTTC. Encoded protein: CASSLSWQNYGYTF.